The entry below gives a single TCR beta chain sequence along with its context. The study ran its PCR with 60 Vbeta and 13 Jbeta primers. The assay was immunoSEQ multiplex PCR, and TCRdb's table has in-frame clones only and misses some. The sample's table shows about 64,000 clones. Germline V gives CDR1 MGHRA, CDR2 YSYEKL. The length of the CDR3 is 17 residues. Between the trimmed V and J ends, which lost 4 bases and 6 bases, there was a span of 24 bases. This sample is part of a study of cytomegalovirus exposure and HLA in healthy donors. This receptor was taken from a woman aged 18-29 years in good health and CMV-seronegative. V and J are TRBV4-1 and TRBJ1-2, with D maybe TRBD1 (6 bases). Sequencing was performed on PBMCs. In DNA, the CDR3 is TGCGCCAGCAGCCTCCTCCCGGGACATCAAGTCAAGCATGGCTACACCTTC. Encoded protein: CASSLLPGHQVKHGYTF.